This T cell receptor beta chain derives from a study of cytomegalovirus exposure and HLA in healthy donors. Points from the study as a whole: An Asian-associated ancestry cluster reportedly showed fewer N-insertions than the roughly 670-donor mean in a later analysis. Presence/absence analyses assumed roughly uniform sequencing depth across donors, which may not hold. Later analysis identified a missense DCLRE1C variant that was linked to TCR beta V- and J-gene trimming.

V trimming: 4 bases; J trimming: 2 bases; junction bases outside the gene matches: 12. From germline, CDR1 is MNHEY and CDR2 SMNVEV (reference sequence). The CDR3 contains 18 residues. About this clone itself: Its antigen is not known.

The PCR used 60 Vbeta and 13 Jbeta primers. The data were produced by immunoSEQ multiplex PCR, yet TCRdb's version contains in-frame clones alone and is incomplete. Among roughly 190,000 clones listed, roughly four fifths were seen once. This receptor was taken from a man between 18 and 35 years old in good health and CMV-seronegative. The sample comprised PBMCs. V gene TRBV27 combines with J gene TRBJ2-5, with 11 nucleotides matching TRBD2. DNA of the CDR3: TGTGCCAGCAGTTCCCCTAGCGGGGGGCGAATTAGGCAAGAGACCCAGTACTTC. Protein: CASSSPSGGRIRQETQYF.